This TCR beta chain comes out of a study of prognosis after radiotherapy for stage I lung cancer (dated by TCRdb to about 2021). Notes on the research overall: Between early 2018 and January 2019, about 19 stage I NSCLC patients were enrolled in Nanjing, China. Fourteen of the patients were found to have newly diagnosed primary stage I lung tumors, and four or five were living with oligometastatic NSCLC after surgical resection of the primary tumor. Every patient was regarded as medically inoperable, because of comorbidities in over ten cases and refusal of surgery in several cases. The cohort was made up of 10 to 15 men and over 5 women, with a median age of 74.5 years and an age range of 53 to 84 years. Squamous cell carcinoma histology was identified in seven patients, and adenocarcinoma histology was identified in twelve patients. SBRT was delivered in 3 to 5 fractions with a biologically effective dose of at least 100 Gy, and image-guided IMRT or VMAT was used for delivery. In every patient, SBRT was given without any concurrent therapy. Distant metastases were developed by four of the 19 patients after SBRT, at a median of around seven months, whereas no significant progression was observed in the other 15 patients. This study profiled peripheral blood TCR beta repertoires from stage I NSCLC patients before and after stereotactic body radiotherapy and linked the repertoires to distant failure. For each of the roughly 20 patients, one blood sample was taken before SBRT and one after, so the study sequenced 38 samples in total.

All patients had node-negative disease on CT and PET/CT, and none had a history of other malignancies or had previously received chemotherapy or radiotherapy. At each of the two time points, 5 to 6 milliliters of peripheral venous blood were collected into EDTA tubes. PBMCs were isolated by Ficoll-Paque Plus density-gradient centrifugation. Right after collection, samples were placed at -80 degrees C and kept there until analysis. Two rounds of multiplex PCR on genomic DNA were used to amplify the TCR beta CDR3 region. The first PCR round used primers specific to each TRBV and TRBJ gene, and the primer sequences were filed in Chinese patent CN105087789A. Universal primers were used in the second PCR round. The Roche High Pure PCR Template Preparation Kit was used to extract genomic DNA from frozen PBMCs. The libraries underwent paired-end sequencing with 151 bp reads on an Illumina HiSeq 3000. Concerning the study's data processing: Raw reads lacking the multiplex PCR primer sequences were removed with CutAdapt. Using PEAR, the high-quality paired reads were merged into contigs. MiXCR assigned TRB V, D and J gene segments to each contig by aligning to reference sequences. CDR3 sequences were clustered by base quality and sequence similarity to remove sequencing errors. Diversity was measured as Shannon entropy normalized by the natural log of productive TCR sequence number. One minus Shannon entropy divided by the natural log of the number of unique clonotypes was used as the definition of clonality. Using the Youden index from ROC curves, the researchers picked the repertoire-metric cut-offs for progression-free survival, and all analyses were carried out in R 3.5.3. TCRdb handled the public reads itself, with Q25 trimming in fastp and clone calling in MiXCR, and kept productive beta chains. Every distinct CDR3 protein forms one entry, paired with its most common genes and DNA. These V and J calls originate from TCRdb's pipeline instead of the authors' own analysis. The sample table lists some 24,000 distinct CDR3 sequences, under 40% of them with a count of one. 62% of the sample is taken by the ten largest.

This clonotype was recorded many times. Its recognized antigen is unknown. Base-call qualities are not available, and no considerably larger clone is one nucleotide away. Study-level results and caveats: No adjustment for multiple comparisons was applied to any of the reported P values. Tumor specificity of expanded TCR clones was not determined. TRBV and TRBJ usage frequencies reportedly varied with metastasis status, involving two V genes at baseline and ten or so V and two J genes after SBRT. After SBRT, the number of unique TCR clones decreased (median roughly 10,000 before versus 6,500 to 7,500 after; Wilcoxon paired P=0.011). The study was limited by its small cohort and short follow-up, and the findings require independent validation. Post-SBRT Shannon entropy and its change from baseline were lower in patients who developed distant metastases; baseline Shannon entropy was not associated with metastases.

Sample: PBMCs, taken before or after stereotactic body radiation therapy (not recorded which). This receptor was identified in a donor aged 50 or older with non-small cell lung cancer.

The CDR3 is CATSVDSNTDTQYF. The DNA sequence is TGTGCCACCAGCGTAGACAGTAACACAGATACGCAGTATTTT. The rearranged segments are TRBV15 and TRBJ2-3; a weak D assignment points to TRBD1 (5 bases agree). V gives up 5 bases and J gives up 2 bases, and the segment between their germline ends measures 11 bases. As encoded in the germline V gene (reference sequence), CDR1 is LNHNV while CDR2 is YYDKDF. Including the terminal cysteine and phenylalanine, the CDR3 comprises 14 residues. Only CDR3 DNA remains: 42 bases, in frame from the first base.